This passage covers 2 T cell receptor beta chains from one sample sequenced in a study of shared clonotypes between healthy human individuals. The protocol was immunoSEQ multiplex PCR, while the TCRdb copy is restricted to in-frame clones and leaves out a portion. This sample has over 75,000 clones, with 60% to 75% found just once. Sequencing input: memory CD8+ T cells sorted from blood. Subset of the sample: CD45RO+ cells pooled with CCR7-negative TemRA cells. These receptor sequences come from a young man in good health.

The chain employs TRBV5-1 and TRBJ2-1; TRBD2 might be the D (6 bases). Trimming cost V 0 bases and J 7 bases, with 14 bases left between them. Germline CDR1 and CDR2: SGHRS and YFSETQ. The CDR3 has 15 amino acids. The CDR3 nucleotides read TGCGCCAGCAGCTTGGATTCGGGGGTAACGAATGAGCAGTTCTTC. It encodes CASSLDSGVTNEQFF.

Here the CDR3 DNA reads TGCAGCCCCTGGGGAGCGGGAGGGTACAATGAGCAGTTCTTC. Its protein product is CSPWGAGGYNEQFF. The gene calls are TRBV29-1 and TRBJ2-1; 10 positions agree with TRBD2. Germline trimming cut 8 bases from V and 4 bases from J; bases unmatched to any gene: 8. The CDR3 consists of 14 residues. Germline V lookup: CDR1 SQVTM, CDR2 ANQGSEA.